The source of this TCR beta chain is a study of cytomegalovirus exposure and HLA in healthy donors. Germline V gene data show CDR1 as GTSNPN and CDR2 as SVGIG (reference sequence). CDR3 length: 15 residues. V lost 0 bases, J lost 0 bases, and 5 bases stayed unmatched. Primers included in the PCR were 60 Vbeta and 13 Jbeta primers. Produced via immunoSEQ multiplex PCR; TCRdb's table is partial and in-frame only. This sample carries about 120,000 clones, roughly 75% of them seen once, and the ten largest clones take 1% to 1.5%. The sequence derives from a female donor in good health and CMV-seronegative. The gene calls are TRBV30 and TRBJ2-7; 7 nucleotides match TRBD1. The sample was PBMCs. The CDR3 here is CAWSVGGSSSYEQYF. CDR3 in DNA: TGTGCCTGGAGTGTAGGGGGCTCCAGCTCCTACGAGCAGTACTTC.